This T cell receptor (beta chain) was obtained from a study of blood T cell repertoires in COVID-19. The wider study: Nucleic acid was either cDNA or gDNA, and it came from T cells, B-cell-depleted T cells, or PBMCs.

Germline V gene sequence: CDR1 LGHDT, CDR2 YNNKEL (reference sequence). CDR3 length equals 16 residues. Trimming took 0 bases from V and 6 from J, leaving 18 bases between them. Repertoires were generated with immunoSEQ multiplex PCR, while TCRdb's copy carries only in-frame clones and drops some. The sample yields roughly 150,000 clones, around 91% seen once. This chain links TRBV3-1 (or the pseudogene TRBV3-2) with TRBJ2-7; D is possibly TRBD2 (5 bases). The clonotype originates from an older woman with active COVID-19. The sample consisted of peripheral blood. The CDR3 sequence is CASSQDYSATTAEQYF. CDR3 in DNA: TGTGCCAGCAGCCAAGATTATAGCGCGACCACCGCCGAGCAGTACTTC.